The 19 T cell receptor beta chains presented below share a single source sample, sequenced in a study of a mutant IDH1 vaccine in newly diagnosed glioma. Time point defined: week 23, last vaccination. Doses of 300 ug of mutant IDH1 20-mer peptide were given with topical imiquimod. Using immunoSEQ multiplex PCR, the repertoire was profiled, and TCRdb retains in-frame clones only, with some absent. The sample includes 75,000 to 80,000 clones, roughly 85% of them seen just once. Their target antigens are unknown. The sample consisted of PBMCs, taken from a glioma patient whose treatment included an IDH1 peptide vaccine. The receptors here all came from a woman aged 50 to 60 with glioma.

J is TRBJ2-7 and V is TRBV6-5; D ambiguous. Trimming removed 0 bases at V and 1 base at J, with 7 bases between. This CDR3 is 14 amino acids long. CDR1 and CDR2 from the germline V gene are MNHEY and SVGAGI. This CDR3 is CASSYSWQSYEQYF. The CDR3 bases are TGTGCCAGCAGTTACTCGTGGCAATCCTACGAGCAGTACTTC.

This sequence joins TRBV27 and TRBJ2-3; perhaps TRBD1 as D (6 bases). CDR3 length: 15 residues. CDR1 and CDR2 (germline): MNHEY, SMNVEV (reference sequence). V lost 6 bases to trimming and J lost 1 base, with 14 bases between them. The CDR3 region has the DNA TGTGCCAGCAGGTCGGGACAACCTGGCACAGATACGCAGTATTTT. This translates into CASRSGQPGTDTQYF.

The V call is TRBV9, the J call TRBJ1-6; no clear D. The CDR3 runs 17 residues. The germline V gene has CDR1 SGDLS and CDR2 YYNGEE. The germline V and J ends were trimmed by 0 bases and 0 bases, with 10 bases remaining between them. The CDR3 region has the DNA TGTGCCAGCAGCGTAGATTCAGCAAGCTCCTATAATTCACCCCTCCACTTT. It yields the protein CASSVDSASSYNSPLHF.

The chain carries TRBV9 and TRBJ2-7; 11 bases map to TRBD2. The CDR3 runs to 16 residues. V shed 1 base and J 0 bases; nucleotides not matched to a gene: 3. Per the germline V gene, CDR1 is SGDLS and CDR2 is YYNGEE. CDR3 DNA: TGTGCCAGCAGCGTAACTAGCGGGGGCCACTCCTACGAGCAGTACTTC. It yields the protein CASSVTSGGHSYEQYF. Complete variable domain (other parts from reference TRBV9 and TRBJ2-7): DSGVTQTPKHLITATGQRVTLRCSPRSGDLSVYWYQQSLDQGLQFLIQYYNGEERAKGNILERFSAQQFPDLHSELNLSSLELGDSALYFCASSVTSGGHSYEQYFGPGTRLTVT.

The chain carries TRBV23-1 and TRBJ1-5; 8 bases are shared with TRBD1. TRBV23-1 is assigned to the ORF class and has an uncertain function. Unmatched junction bases numbered 7, after V lost 4 bases and J lost 2 bases. The CDR3 is made up of 16 amino acids. CDR3 amino acids: CASSLSGDRRNQPQHF. CDR3 bases: TGCGCCAGCAGTCTCTCGGGGGACAGGCGCAATCAGCCCCAGCATTTT.

This chain joins TRBV6-5 and TRBJ1-1, with a weak D call TRBD1 (5 bases). V dropped 2 bases and J dropped 0 bases, with 13 bases sitting between them. Germline CDR1 is MNHEY and CDR2 is SVGAGI. This CDR3 contains 16 residues. CDR3 DNA sequence: TGTGCCAGCAGTTACACCACGGGACGGATGAACACTGAAGCTTTCTTT. Residues: CASSYTTGRMNTEAFF.

The chain employs TRBV19 and TRBJ1-5, with 7 bases matching TRBD1. In germline, CDR1 is LNHDA, CDR2 SQIVND (reference sequence). The V gene end was trimmed by 2 bases and the J gene end by 4 bases; junction bases not matched to a gene: 5. CDR3 length: 15 residues. The CDR3 reads CASSIQGGRNQPQHF. CDR3 coding DNA: TGTGCCAGTAGTATACAAGGGGGCCGTAATCAGCCCCAGCATTTT. Filled out from reference TRBV19 and TRBJ1-5, the complete variable domain reads DGGITQSPKYLFRKEGQNVTLSCEQNLNHDAMYWYRQDPGQGLRLIYYSQIVNDFQKGDIAEGYSVSREKKESFPLTVTSAQKNPTAFYLCASSIQGGRNQPQHFGDGTRLSIL.

The chain uses TRBV23-1 and TRBJ1-1; D is ambiguous. TRBV23-1 carries the ORF label, with uncertain function. The ends were cut back, 3 bases at V and 3 bases at J, with 5 bases in the middle. CDR3 length equals 12 residues. The CDR3 region has the DNA TGCGCCAGCAGTCAGACCTACACTGAAGCTTTCTTT. Amino acids: CASSQTYTEAFF.

The chain is built from TRBV28 and TRBJ1-1; D is possibly TRBD1 (5 bases). CDR3 length equals 17 residues. Germline V lookup: CDR1 MDHEN, CDR2 SYDVKM. V shed 2 bases and J shed 2 bases, with 18 bases lying between them. The CDR3 loop reads CASSLPRRGRPNTEAFF. CDR3 in DNA: TGTGCCAGCAGTTTACCCCGGCGGGGACGGCCCAACACTGAAGCTTTCTTT.

This clone was counted once. The chain is built from TRBV27 and TRBJ2-3, with 7 bases identical to TRBD1. There are 16 residues in the CDR3. The V and J ends lost 4 bases and 4 bases, in that order; junction bases with no gene match: 11. In germline, CDR1 is MNHEY, CDR2 SMNVEV (reference sequence). The CDR3 bases are TGTGCCAGCAGTTACTCCGGGACAGACTCCCCAGATACGCAGTATTTT. Protein product: CASSYSGTDSPDTQYF.

This chain joins TRBV11-2 and TRBJ2-1, with 9 bases lining up with TRBD2. V shed 2 bases, J shed 4 bases, and the junction held 3 bases outside the gene matches. The CDR3 runs 15 residues. Germline CDR1 SGHAT, CDR2 FQNNGV. The CDR3 bases are TGTGCCAGCAGCTTAAGACTAGCGGATTACAATGAGCAGTTCTTC. Residues: CASSLRLADYNEQFF.

This clone was seen just once. This chain links TRBV14 with TRBJ2-1, with TRBD1 identical over 8 bases. Germline CDR1 and CDR2: SGHDN and FVKESK. CDR3 length equals 15 residues. Trimming removed 2 bases from V and 7 bases from J; junction bases left unmatched: 7. The CDR3 DNA reads as TGTGCCAGCAGCCAATGGAGACAGGGGATTAATGAGCAGTTCTTC. As protein: CASSQWRQGINEQFF.

V is TRBV6-9 and J is TRBJ2-7; D gene uncertain. CDR3 length: 15 amino acids. The germline CDR1 and CDR2 sequences are MNHGY and SVAAGI. V was cut by 5 bases and J by 0 bases, with 14 bases left in between. CDR3 DNA: TGTGCCAGCAGTAACTTTGGTCTAAGCTCCTACGAGCAGTACTTC. It translates to CASSNFGLSSYEQYF.

The chain joins TRBV7-9 to TRBJ2-5; D ambiguous. Germline V gene sequence: CDR1 SEHNR, CDR2 FQNEAQ (reference sequence). The CDR3 consists of 12 residues. Trimming took off 6 bases at V and 5 bases at J, with 10 bases between the two ends. Written as DNA, the CDR3 is TGTGCCAGCAGGAAGGACGGGGAGACCCAGTACTTC. Its translation: CASRKDGETQYF. The full variable domain, rest sourced from reference TRBV7-9 and TRBJ2-5, is DTGVSQNPRHKITKRGQNVTFRCDPISEHNRLYWYRQTLGQGPEFLTYFQNEAQLEKSRLLSDRFSAERPKGSFSTLEIQRTEQGDSAMYLCASRKDGETQYFGPGTRLLVL.

The chain joins TRBV7-9 to TRBJ1-4; TRBD1 might be the D (5 bases). This CDR3 spans 14 amino acids. Germline loops: CDR1 SEHNR, CDR2 FQNEAQ (reference sequence). Trimming took 5 bases from V and 8 from J, leaving 15 bases between them. The CDR3 spells CASSPGSRAEKLFF. CDR3 coding DNA: TGTGCCAGCAGCCCGGGGTCCAGGGCAGAAAAACTGTTTTTT. The complete variable domain, with remaining parts taken from reference TRBV7-9 and TRBJ1-4, reads DTGVSQNPRHKITKRGQNVTFRCDPISEHNRLYWYRQTLGQGPEFLTYFQNEAQLEKSRLLSDRFSAERPKGSFSTLEIQRTEQGDSAMYLCASSPGSRAEKLFFGSGTQLSVL.

CDR3: CAWTSKDGVYNSPLHF. Here the CDR3 DNA reads TGTGCCTGGACTTCTAAGGATGGGGTTTATAATTCACCCCTCCACTTT. The V and J genes are TRBV30 and TRBJ1-6; unclear D gene. CDR3 length: 16 residues. V was clipped by 4 bases and J by 4 bases, with 17 bases between them. Germline V gene sequence: CDR1 GTSNPN, CDR2 SVGIG (reference sequence).

This clone turned up a few times. The chain recombines TRBV27 with TRBJ1-1; 7 bases agree with TRBD1. CDR3 size: 14 residues. Germline V gene lookup returns CDR1 MNHEY and CDR2 SMNVEV (reference sequence). The V segment lost 3 bases and the J segment 4 bases; nucleotides outside the gene matches: 5. As DNA, the CDR3 is TGTGCCAGCAGTTTGAACAGGGGTACCACTGAAGCTTTCTTT. Encoded protein: CASSLNRGTTEAFF.

The chain combines TRBV19 with TRBJ1-3; D not certain. Germline CDR1 reads LNHDA; CDR2 reads SQIVND (reference sequence). V gave up 5 bases and J gave up 5 bases, with 10 bases separating them. The CDR3 loop spans 13 amino acids. The DNA of the CDR3 is TGTGCCAGTAGTGCTATGGCCCGAAACACCATATATTTT. Its translation is CASSAMARNTIYF.

V usage is TRBV5-1 and J usage is TRBJ2-1; 11 nucleotides align to TRBD2. This CDR3 spans 15 amino acids. Per the germline V gene, CDR1 is SGHRS and CDR2 is YFSETQ. Germline trimming cut 5 bases from V and 8 bases from J; bases unmatched to any gene: 9. CDR3 residues: CASSFATSGRDEQFF. The CDR3 bases are TGCGCCAGCAGTTTTGCTACTAGCGGGAGAGATGAGCAGTTCTTC.